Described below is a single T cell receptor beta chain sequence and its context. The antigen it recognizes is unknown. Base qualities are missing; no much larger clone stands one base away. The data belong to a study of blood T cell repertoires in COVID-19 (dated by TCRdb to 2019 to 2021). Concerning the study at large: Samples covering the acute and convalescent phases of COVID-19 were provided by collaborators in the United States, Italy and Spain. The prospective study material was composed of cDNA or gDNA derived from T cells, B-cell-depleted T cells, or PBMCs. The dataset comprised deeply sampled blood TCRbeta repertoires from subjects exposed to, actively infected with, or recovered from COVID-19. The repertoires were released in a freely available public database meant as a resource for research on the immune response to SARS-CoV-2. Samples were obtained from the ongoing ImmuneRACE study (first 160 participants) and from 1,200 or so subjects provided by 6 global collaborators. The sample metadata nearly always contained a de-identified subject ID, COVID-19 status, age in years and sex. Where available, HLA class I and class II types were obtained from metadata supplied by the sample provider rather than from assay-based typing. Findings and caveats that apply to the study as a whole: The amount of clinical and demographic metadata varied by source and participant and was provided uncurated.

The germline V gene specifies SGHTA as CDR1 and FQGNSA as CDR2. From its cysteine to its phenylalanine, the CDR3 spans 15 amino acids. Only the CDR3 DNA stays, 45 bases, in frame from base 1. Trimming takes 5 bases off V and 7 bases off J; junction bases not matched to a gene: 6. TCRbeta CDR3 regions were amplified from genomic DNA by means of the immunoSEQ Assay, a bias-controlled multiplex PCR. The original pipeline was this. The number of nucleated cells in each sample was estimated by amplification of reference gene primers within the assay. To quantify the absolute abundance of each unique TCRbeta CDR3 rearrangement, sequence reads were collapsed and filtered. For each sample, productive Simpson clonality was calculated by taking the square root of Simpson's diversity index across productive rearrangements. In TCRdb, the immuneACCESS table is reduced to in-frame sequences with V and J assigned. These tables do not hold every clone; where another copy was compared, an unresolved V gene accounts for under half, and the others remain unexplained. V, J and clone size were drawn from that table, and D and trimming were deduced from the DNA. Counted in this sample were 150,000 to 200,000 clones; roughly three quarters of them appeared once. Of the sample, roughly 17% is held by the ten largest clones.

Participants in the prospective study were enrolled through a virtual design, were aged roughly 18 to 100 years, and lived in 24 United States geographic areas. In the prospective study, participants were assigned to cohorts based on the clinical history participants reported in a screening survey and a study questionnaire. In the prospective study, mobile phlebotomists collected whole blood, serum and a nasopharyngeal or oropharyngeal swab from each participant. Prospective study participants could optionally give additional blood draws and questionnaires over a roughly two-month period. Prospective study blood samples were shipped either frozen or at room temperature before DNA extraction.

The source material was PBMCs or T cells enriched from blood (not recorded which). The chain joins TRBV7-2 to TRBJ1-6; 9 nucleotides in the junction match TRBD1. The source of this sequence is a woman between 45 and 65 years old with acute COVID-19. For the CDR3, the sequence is CASSRDRVGNSPLHF. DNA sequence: TGTGCCAGCAGCCGGGACAGGGTGGGGAATTCACCCCTCCACTTT.